This T cell receptor beta chain was captured in a study of blood T cell repertoires in COVID-19. About the research overall: The United States, Italy and Spain provided the acute and convalescent COVID-19 samples. Sources were T cells, B-cell-depleted T cells, or PBMCs; the material itself was cDNA or gDNA.

The study assigned cohorts using participant-reported clinical history. Sequenced by immunoSEQ multiplex PCR; TCRdb stores in-frame clones only, minus some. Found here are 300,000 to 400,000 clones, roughly 84% of them singletons; the top ten hold 1%. Sequenced material: PBMCs or T cells enriched from blood (not recorded which). This TCR came from a woman younger than 45 who had recovered from COVID-19.

The CDR3 loop reads CASSPLQTANTEAFF. The CDR3 DNA reads as TGTGCCAGCAGCCCACTACAGACAGCGAACACTGAAGCTTTCTTT. The genes are TRBV27 and TRBJ1-1, with D perhaps matching TRBD1 (5 bases). The CDR3 extends over 15 amino acids. Trimming removed 6 bases at V and 1 base at J, with 15 bases between. Germline lookup yields CDR1 MNHEY and CDR2 SMNVEV (reference sequence).